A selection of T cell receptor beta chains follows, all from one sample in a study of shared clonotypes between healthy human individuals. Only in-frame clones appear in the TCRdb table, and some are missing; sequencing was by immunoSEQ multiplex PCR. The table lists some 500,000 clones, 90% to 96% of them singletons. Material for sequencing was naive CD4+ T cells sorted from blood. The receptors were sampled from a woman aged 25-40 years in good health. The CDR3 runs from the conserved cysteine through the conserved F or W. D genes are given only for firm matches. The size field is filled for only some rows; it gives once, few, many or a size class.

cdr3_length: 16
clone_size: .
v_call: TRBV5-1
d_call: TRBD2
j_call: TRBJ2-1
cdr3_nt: TGCGCCAGCAGCTCGCTGGGGACTAGCGGGAGCAATGAGCAGTTCTTC
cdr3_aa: CASSSLGTSGSNEQFF

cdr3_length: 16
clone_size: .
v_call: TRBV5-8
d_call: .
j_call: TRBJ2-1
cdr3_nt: TGTGCCAGCACCCTTGGTCGGGGGGCCGGGGACAATGAGCAGTTCTTC
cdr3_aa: CASTLGRGAGDNEQFF

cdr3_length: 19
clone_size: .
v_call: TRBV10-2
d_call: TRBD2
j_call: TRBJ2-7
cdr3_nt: TGCGCCAGCAGCCGGACAGGGGCGAGACTAGCGGGAGGCCTCTACGAGCAGTACTTC
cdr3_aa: CASSRTGARLAGGLYEQYF

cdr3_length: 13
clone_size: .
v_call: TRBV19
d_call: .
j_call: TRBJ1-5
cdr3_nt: TGTGCCAGGGAAGAAACATCTTATCAGCCCCAGCATTTT
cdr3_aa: CAREETSYQPQHF

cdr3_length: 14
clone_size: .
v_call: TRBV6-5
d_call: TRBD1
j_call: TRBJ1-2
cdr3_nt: TGTGCCAGCAGTTACTCGGGGACAGGGCCTGGCTACACCTTC
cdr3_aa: CASSYSGTGPGYTF

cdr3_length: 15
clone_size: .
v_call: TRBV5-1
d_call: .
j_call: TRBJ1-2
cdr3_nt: TGCGCCAGCAGTCCAGCAGACCGGGCTAACTATGGCTACACCTTC
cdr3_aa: CASSPADRANYGYTF

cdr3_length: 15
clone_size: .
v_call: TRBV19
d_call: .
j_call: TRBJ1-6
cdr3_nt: TGTGCCAGTAGTCTCAAATGGACCGGCGGTTCACCCCTCCACTTT
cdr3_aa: CASSLKWTGGSPLHF

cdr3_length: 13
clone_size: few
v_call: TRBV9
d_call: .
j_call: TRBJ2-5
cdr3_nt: TGTGCCAGCAGCGTAGACCAGGGGGAGACCCAGTACTTC
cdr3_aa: CASSVDQGETQYF

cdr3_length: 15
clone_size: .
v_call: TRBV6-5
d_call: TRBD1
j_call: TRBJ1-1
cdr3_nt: TGTGCCAGCAGTTACTCGGACAGGGGCGACACTGAAGCTTTCTTT
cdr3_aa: CASSYSDRGDTEAFF

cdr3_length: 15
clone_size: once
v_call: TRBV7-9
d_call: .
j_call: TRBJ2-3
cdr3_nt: TGTGCCAGCAGCTTTACTCGAATTGCCACAGATACGCAGTATTTT
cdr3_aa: CASSFTRIATDTQYF

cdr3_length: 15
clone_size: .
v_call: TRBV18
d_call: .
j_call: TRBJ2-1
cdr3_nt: TGTGCCAGCTCACCTCCGGGGCTCACCAACAATGAGCAGTTCTTC
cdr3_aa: CASSPPGLTNNEQFF

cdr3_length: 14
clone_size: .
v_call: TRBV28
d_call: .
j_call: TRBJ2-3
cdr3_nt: TGTGCCAGCAGTCCTGGGCGAAGTTGGGGTACGCAGTATTTT
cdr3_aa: CASSPGRSWGTQYF

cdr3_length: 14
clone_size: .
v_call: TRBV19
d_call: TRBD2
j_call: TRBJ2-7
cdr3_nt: TGTGCCAGTAGGCTAGCGGGGAGCTCCTACGAGCAGTACTTC
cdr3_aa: CASRLAGSSYEQYF

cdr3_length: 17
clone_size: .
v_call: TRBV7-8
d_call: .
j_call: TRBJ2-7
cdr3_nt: TGTGCCAGCAGCTTAAAAGGACAAGCTCCGCTAAACTACGAGCAGTACTTC
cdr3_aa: CASSLKGQAPLNYEQYF

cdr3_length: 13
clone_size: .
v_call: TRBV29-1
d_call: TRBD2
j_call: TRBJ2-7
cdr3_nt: TGCAGCGCTCGGACTAGCGGGATGCACGAGCAGTACTTC
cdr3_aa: CSARTSGMHEQYF

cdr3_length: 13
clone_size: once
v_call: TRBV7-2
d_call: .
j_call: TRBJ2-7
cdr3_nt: TGTGCCAGCAGCTTAGCGGACTACTACGAGCAGTACTTC
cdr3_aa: CASSLADYYEQYF

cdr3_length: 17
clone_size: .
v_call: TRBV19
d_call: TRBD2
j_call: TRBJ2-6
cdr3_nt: TGTGCCAGTAGTCTGAGCGGGAGGGTGTCTGGGGCCAACGTCCTGACTTTC
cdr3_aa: CASSLSGRVSGANVLTF

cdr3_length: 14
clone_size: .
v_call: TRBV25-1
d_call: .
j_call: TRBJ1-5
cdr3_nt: TGTGCCAGCAGTTCAACAGGGCAGAATCAGCCCCAGCATTTT
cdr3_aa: CASSSTGQNQPQHF

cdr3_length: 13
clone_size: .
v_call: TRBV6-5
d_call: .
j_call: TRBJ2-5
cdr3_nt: TGTGCCAGTATTAGTCGGGCCGGGGAGACCCAGTACTTC
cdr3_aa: CASISRAGETQYF

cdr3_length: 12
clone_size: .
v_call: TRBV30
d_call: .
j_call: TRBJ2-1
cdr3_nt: TGTGCCTGGAGTTCCGGAGGGGATGAGCAGTTCTTC
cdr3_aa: CAWSSGGDEQFF

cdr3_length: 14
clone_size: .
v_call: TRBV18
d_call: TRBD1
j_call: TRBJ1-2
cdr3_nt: TGTGCCAGCTCACCTCGGACAGGGTGGGATGGCTACACCTTC
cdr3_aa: CASSPRTGWDGYTF

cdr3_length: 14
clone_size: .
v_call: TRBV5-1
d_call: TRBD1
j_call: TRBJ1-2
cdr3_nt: TGCGCCAGCAGCGGGACAGGGGGTAACTATGGCTACACCTTC
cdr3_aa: CASSGTGGNYGYTF

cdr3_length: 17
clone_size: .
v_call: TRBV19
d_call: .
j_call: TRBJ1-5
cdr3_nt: TGTGCCAGTAGTATAGATGGAGGAAGGGGGGCCGGTCAGCCCCAGCATTTT
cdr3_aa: CASSIDGGRGAGQPQHF

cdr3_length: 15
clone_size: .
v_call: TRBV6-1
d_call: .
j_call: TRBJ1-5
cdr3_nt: TGTGCCAGCAGTCGAGGTTATAAAAGCAATCAGCCCCAGCATTTT
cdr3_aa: CASSRGYKSNQPQHF

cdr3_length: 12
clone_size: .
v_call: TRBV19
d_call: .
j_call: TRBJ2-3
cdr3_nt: TGTGCCAGTAGTATGCAGGGGACGACGCAGTATTTT
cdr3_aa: CASSMQGTTQYF

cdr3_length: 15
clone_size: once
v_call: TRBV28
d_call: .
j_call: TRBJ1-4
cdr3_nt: TGTGCCAGCAGTCGAGACAGCACAACTAATGAAAAACTGTTTTTT
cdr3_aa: CASSRDSTTNEKLFF

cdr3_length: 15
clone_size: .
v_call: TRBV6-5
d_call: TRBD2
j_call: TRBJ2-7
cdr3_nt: TGTGCCAGCAGTGCGCGGGAGGACAGCACCTACGAGCAGTACTTC
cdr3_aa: CASSAREDSTYEQYF

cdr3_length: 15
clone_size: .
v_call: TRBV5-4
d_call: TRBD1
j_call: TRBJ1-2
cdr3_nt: TGTGCCAGCAGCTTGAGGGGGACAGGGGCATATGGCTACACCTTC
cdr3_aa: CASSLRGTGAYGYTF

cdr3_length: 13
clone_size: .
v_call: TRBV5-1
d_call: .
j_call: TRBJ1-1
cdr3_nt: TGCGCCAGCAGCTTGGTCATGAACACTGAAGCTTTCTTT
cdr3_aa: CASSLVMNTEAFF

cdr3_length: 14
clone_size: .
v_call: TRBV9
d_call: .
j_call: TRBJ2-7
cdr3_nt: TGTGCCAGCAGCGTAGGACAGGCCTCCTACGAGCAGTACTTC
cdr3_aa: CASSVGQASYEQYF

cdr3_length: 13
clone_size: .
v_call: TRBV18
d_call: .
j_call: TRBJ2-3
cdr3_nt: TGTGCCAGCTCACCCGGTTTCCTAGATACGCAGTATTTT
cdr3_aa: CASSPGFLDTQYF

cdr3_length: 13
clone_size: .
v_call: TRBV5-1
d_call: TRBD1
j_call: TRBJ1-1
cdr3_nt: TGCGCCAGCAGCTTGGCCAGGGGGTTGGAAGCTTTCTTT
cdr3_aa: CASSLARGLEAFF

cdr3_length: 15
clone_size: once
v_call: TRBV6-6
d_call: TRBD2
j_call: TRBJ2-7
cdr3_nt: TGTGCCAGCAGTTCACAGCGGGAGGGCCCCTACGAGCAGTACTTC
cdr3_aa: CASSSQREGPYEQYF

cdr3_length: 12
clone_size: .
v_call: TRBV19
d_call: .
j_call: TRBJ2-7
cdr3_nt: TGTGCCAGTAGTATGAAGGGCTACGAGCAGTACTTC
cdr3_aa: CASSMKGYEQYF

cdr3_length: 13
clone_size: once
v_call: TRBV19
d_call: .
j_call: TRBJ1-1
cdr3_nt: TGTGCCAGTAGTAGGGGGCTGGACACTGAAGCTTTCTTT
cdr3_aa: CASSRGLDTEAFF

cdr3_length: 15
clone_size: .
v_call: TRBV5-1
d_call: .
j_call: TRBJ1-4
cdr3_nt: TGCGCCAGCAGCTTGGTTTCAGGGAGCAATGAAAAACTGTTTTTT
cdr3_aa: CASSLVSGSNEKLFF

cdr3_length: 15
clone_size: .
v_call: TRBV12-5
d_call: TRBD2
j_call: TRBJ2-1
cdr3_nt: TGTGCTAGTGGTTTGGTTTTAGCGGGAGGAGGGGAGCAGTTCTTC
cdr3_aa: CASGLVLAGGGEQFF

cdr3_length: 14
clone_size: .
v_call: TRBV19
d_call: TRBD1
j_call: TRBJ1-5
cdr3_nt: TGTGCCAGTAGTGTGACAGGGGGCAATCAGCCCCAGCATTTT
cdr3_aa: CASSVTGGNQPQHF

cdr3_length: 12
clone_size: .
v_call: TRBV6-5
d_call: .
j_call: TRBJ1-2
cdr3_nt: TGTGCCAGCAGTACTCCGGACAGAAGCTACACCTTC
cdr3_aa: CASSTPDRSYTF

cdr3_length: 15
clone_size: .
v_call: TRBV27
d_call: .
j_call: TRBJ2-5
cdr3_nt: TGTGCCAGCAGTTCGGGACCGATGTACCAAGAGACCCAGTACTTC
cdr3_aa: CASSSGPMYQETQYF

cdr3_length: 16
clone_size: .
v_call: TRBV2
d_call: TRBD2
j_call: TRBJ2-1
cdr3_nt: TGTGCCAGCAACGTTCCCCGGCGGGAGGTGGCAAATGAGCAGTTCTTC
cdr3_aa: CASNVPRREVANEQFF

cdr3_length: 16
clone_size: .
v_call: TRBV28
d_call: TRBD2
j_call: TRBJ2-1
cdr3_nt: TGTGCCGCCATGGGACTAGCGACGAGCTCCTACAATGAGCAGTTCTTC
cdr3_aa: CAAMGLATSSYNEQFF

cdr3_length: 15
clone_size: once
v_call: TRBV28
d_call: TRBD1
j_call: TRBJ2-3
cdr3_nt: TGTGCCAGCATCAAAGACAGGGACGGCACAGATACGCAGTATTTT
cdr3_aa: CASIKDRDGTDTQYF

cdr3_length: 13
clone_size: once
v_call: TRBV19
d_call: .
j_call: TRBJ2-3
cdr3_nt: TGTGCCAGTAAAGGCGGGAGCACAGATACGCAGTATTTT
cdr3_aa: CASKGGSTDTQYF

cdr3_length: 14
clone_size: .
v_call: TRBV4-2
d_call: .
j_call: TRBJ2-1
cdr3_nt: TGTGCCAGCAGCCAAAAGGAAGTAGAAGGTGAGCAGTTCTTC
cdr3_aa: CASSQKEVEGEQFF

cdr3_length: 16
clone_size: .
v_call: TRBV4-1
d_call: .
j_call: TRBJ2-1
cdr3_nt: TGCGCCAGCAGCCAAGATAGCGCTGGGAATTCTGATGAGCAGTTCTTC
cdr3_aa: CASSQDSAGNSDEQFF

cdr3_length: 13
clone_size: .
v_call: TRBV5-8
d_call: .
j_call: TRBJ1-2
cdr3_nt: TGTGCCAGCAGCTTGTTGCCTAACTATGGCTACACCTTC
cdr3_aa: CASSLLPNYGYTF

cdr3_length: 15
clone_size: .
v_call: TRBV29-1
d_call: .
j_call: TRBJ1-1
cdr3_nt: TGCAGCGTTGAGGTAATCCGGGACAAGAACACTGAAGCTTTCTTT
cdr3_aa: CSVEVIRDKNTEAFF